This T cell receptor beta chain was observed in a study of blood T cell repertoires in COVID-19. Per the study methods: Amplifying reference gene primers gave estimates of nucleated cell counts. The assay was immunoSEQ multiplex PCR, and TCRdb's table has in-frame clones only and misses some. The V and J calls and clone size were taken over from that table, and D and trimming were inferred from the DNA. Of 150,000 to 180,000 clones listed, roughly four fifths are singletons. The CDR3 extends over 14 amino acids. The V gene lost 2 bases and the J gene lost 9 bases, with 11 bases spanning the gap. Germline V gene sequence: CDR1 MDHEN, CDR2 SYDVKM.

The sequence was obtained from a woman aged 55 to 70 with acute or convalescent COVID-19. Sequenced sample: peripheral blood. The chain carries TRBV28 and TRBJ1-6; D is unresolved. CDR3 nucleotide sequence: TGTGCCAGCAGTTTACAACATAGCCTTTCACCCCTCCACTTT. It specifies CASSLQHSLSPLHF.